The text below deals with one T cell receptor beta chain. Antigen specificity is unknown. TCRdb fed the 5' RACE reads into MiXCR, producing one record per CDR3 protein. The sample gives fewer than 250,000 distinct CDR3 sequences, over 9.5% of which show up once; 3% is in the top ten. The data derive from a study of T-cell memory formation after mild COVID-19. Germline CDR1 is SEHNR and CDR2 is FQNEAQ (reference sequence). Between the trimmed V and J ends, which lost 4 bases and 5 bases, there was a span of 17 bases. This CDR3 spans 15 amino acids. Study results and caveats: Day 15 to 85 contractors were CD4/CD8 balanced; later expanders leaned CD4+. Among CD4+ contracting clones, most were CM and EM, and CD8+ ones EMRA.

The sequenced sample consisted of PBMCs or a T cell subset sorted from them (not recorded which). This TCR came from a young man who had mild COVID-19 (a few samples of this study predate the infection). Cell type and time point are not known. The chain combines TRBV7-9 with TRBJ2-5, with D tentatively TRBD2 (6 bases). The CDR3 coding sequence is TGTGCCAGCAGCTCCCGGCTAGCGAGGTGGGAGACCCAGTACTTC. It specifies CASSSRLARWETQYF. The whole variable domain, filled in from reference TRBV7-9 and TRBJ2-5, reads DTGVSQNPRHKITKRGQNVTFRCDPISEHNRLYWYRQTLGQGPEFLTYFQNEAQLEKSRLLSDRFSAERPKGSFSTLEIQRTEQGDSAMYLCASSSRLARWETQYFGPGTRLLVL.